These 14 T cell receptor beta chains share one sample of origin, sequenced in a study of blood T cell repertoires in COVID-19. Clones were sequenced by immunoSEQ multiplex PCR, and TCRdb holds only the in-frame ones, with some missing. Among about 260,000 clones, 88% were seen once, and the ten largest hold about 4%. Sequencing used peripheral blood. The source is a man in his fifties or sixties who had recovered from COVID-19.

The CDR3 DNA sequence: TGTGCCAGCACCAAACCCGACTCAAGTGCTGGCTACACCTTC. Its translation is CASTKPDSSAGYTF. The rearrangement joins TRBV11-2 to TRBJ1-2, with D uncertain. From germline, CDR1 is SGHAT and CDR2 FQNNGV. The CDR3 is 14 residues long. The germline V and J ends were trimmed by 7 bases and 7 bases, with 19 bases remaining between them.

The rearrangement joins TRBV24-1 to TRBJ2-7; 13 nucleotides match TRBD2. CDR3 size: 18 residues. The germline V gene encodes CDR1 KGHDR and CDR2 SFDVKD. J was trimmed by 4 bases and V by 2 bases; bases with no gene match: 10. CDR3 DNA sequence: TGTGCCACCAGTGATTCCACCCCAACGACTAGCGGGGGGTACGAGCAGTACTTC. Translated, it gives CATSDSTPTTSGGYEQYF.

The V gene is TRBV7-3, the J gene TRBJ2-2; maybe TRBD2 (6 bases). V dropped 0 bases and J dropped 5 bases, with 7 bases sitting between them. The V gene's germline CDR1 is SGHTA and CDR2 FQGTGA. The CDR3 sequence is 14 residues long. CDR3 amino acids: CASSLTGRTGELFF. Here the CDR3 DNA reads TGTGCCAGCAGCTTAACAGGGAGGACCGGGGAGCTGTTTTTT. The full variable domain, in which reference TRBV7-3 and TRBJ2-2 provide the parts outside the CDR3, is GAGVSQTPSNKVTEKGKYVELRCDPISGHTALYWYRQSLGQGPEFLIYFQGTGAADDSGLPNDRFFAVRPEGSVSTLKIQRTERGDSAVYLCASSLTGRTGELFFGEGSRLTVL.

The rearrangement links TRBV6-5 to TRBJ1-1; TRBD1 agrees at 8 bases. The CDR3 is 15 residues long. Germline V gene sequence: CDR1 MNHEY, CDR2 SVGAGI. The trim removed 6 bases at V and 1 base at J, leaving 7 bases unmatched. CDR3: CASRQDRGENTEAFF. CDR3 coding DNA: TGTGCCAGCAGACAAGACAGGGGCGAGAACACTGAAGCTTTCTTT.

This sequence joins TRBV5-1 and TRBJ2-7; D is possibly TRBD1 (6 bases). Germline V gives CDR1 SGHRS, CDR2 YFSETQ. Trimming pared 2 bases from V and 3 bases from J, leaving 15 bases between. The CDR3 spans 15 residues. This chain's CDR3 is CASSLIGTTNYEQYF. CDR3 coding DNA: TGCGCCAGCAGCTTAATCGGGACAACTAACTACGAGCAGTACTTC.

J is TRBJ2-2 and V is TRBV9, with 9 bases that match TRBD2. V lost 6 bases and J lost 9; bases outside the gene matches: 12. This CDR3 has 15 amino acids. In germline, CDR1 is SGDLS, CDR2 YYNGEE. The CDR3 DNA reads TGTGCCAGCACCCTTAGCGGGGGCCCCCACCGGGAGCTGTTTTTT. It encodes CASTLSGGPHRELFF.

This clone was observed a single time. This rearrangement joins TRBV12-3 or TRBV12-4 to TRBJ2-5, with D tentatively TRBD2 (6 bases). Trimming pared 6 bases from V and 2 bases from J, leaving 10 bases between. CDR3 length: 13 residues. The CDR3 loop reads CASREGPQETQYF. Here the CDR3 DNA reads TGTGCCAGCAGGGAGGGACCGCAAGAGACCCAGTACTTC.

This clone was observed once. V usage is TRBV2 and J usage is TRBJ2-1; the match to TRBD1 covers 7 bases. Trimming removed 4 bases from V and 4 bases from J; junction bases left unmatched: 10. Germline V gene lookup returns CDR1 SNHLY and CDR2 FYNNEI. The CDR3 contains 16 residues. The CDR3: CASSGPGTVGYNEQFF. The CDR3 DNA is TGTGCCAGCAGTGGGCCAGGGACAGTTGGTTACAATGAGCAGTTCTTC.

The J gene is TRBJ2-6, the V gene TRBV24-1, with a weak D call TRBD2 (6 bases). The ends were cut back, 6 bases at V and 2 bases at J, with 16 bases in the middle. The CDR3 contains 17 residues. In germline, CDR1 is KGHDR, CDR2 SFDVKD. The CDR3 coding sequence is TGTGCCACCAGTTCCCTCAGTGGGGGGACTGGGGCCAACGTCCTGACTTTC. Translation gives CATSSLSGGTGANVLTF.

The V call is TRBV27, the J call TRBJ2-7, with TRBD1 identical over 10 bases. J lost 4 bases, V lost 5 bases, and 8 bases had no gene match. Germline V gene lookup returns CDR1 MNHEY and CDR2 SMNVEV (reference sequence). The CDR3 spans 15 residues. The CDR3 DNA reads TGTGCCAGCAGTCGGGGACAGGGGATAGGTTACGAGCAGTACTTC. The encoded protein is CASSRGQGIGYEQYF.

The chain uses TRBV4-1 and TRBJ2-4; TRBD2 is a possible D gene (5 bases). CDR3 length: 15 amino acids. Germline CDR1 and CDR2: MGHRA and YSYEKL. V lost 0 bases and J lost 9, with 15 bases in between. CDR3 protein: CASSQDIEGLGIQYF. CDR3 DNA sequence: TGCGCCAGCAGCCAAGATATAGAGGGTCTAGGCATTCAGTACTTC.

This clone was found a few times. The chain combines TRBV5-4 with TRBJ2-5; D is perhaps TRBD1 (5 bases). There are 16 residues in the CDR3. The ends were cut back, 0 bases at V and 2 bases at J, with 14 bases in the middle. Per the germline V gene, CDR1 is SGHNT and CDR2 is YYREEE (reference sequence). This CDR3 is CASSLDQGMGQETQYF. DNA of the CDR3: TGTGCCAGCAGCTTGGATCAGGGAATGGGGCAAGAGACCCAGTACTTC.

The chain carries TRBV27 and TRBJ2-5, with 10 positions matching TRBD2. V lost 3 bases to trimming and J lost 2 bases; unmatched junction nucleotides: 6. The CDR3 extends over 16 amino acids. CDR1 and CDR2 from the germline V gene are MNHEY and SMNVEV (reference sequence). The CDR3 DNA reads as TGTGCCAGCAGTTTTAGGCTAGCGGGGGCGCAAGAGACCCAGTACTTC. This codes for CASSFRLAGAQETQYF.

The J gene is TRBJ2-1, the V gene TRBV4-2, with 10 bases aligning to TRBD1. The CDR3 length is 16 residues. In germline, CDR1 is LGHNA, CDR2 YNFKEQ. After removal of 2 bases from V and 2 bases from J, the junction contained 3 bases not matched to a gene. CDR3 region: CASSQTTGGPYNEQFF. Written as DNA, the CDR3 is TGTGCCAGCAGCCAAACGACAGGGGGCCCCTACAATGAGCAGTTCTTC.